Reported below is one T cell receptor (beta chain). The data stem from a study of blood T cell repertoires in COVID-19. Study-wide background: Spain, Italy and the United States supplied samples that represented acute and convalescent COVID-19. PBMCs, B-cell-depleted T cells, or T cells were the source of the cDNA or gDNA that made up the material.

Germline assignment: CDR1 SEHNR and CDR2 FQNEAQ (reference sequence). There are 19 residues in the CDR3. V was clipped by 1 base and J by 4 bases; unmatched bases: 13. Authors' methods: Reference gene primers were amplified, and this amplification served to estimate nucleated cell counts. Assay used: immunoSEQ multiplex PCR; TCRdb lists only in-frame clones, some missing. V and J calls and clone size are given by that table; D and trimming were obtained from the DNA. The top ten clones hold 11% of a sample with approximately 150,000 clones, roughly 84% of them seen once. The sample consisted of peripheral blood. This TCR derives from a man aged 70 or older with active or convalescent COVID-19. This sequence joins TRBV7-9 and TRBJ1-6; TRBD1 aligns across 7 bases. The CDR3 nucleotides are TGTGCCAGCAGCTTAGGGGGCGGACCGGGACAGCCGTATAATTCACCCCTCCACTTT. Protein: CASSLGGGPGQPYNSPLHF.